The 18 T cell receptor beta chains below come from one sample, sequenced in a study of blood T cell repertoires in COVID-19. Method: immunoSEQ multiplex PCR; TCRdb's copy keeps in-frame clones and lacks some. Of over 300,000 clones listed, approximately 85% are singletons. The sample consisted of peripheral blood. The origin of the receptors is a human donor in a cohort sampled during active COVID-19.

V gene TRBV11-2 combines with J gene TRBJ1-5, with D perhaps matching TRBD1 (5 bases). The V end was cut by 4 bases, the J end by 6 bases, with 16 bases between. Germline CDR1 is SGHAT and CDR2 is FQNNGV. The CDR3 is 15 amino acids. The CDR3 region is CASSSQRGGGQPQHF. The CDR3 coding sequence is TGTGCCAGCAGCTCCCAAAGGGGAGGTGGTCAGCCCCAGCATTTT.

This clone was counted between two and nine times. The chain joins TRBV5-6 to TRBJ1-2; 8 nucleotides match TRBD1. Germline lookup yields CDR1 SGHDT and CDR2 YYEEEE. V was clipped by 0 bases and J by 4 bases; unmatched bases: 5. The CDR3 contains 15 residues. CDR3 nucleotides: TGTGCCAGCAGCTTGGGGGACAGGCTTGGCTATGGCTACACCTTC. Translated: CASSLGDRLGYGYTF.

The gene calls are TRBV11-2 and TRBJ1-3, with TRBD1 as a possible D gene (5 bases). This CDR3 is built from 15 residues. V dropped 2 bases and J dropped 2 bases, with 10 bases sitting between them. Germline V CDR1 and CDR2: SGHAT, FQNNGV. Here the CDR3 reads CASSLWGRPGNTIYF. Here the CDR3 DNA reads TGTGCCAGCAGCTTATGGGGGAGGCCTGGAAACACCATATATTTT.

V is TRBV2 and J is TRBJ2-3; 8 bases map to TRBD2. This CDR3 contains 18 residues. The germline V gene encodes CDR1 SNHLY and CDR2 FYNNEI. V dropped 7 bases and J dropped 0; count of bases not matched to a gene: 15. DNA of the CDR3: TGTGCCAGCACATACATACTAATAGCGGGGATTAGCACAGATACGCAGTATTTT. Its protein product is CASTYILIAGISTDTQYF.

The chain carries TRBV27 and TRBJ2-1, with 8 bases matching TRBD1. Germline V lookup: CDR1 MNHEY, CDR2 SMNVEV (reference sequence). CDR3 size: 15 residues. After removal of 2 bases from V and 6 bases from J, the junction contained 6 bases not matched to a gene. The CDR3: CASSLPGTGTNEQFF. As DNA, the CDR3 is TGTGCCAGCAGTTTACCCGGGACAGGTACCAATGAGCAGTTCTTC.

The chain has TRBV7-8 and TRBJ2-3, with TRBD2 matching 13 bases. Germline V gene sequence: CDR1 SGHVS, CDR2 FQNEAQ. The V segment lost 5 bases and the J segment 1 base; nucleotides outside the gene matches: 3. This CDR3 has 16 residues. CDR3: CASSPGTSGGTDTQYF. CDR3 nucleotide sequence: TGTGCCAGCAGCCCCGGGACTAGCGGGGGCACAGATACGCAGTATTTT. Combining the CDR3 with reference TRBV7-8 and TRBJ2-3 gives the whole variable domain GAGVSQSPRYKVAKRGQDVALRCDPISGHVSLFWYQQALGQGPEFLTYFQNEAQLDKSGLPSDRFFAERPEGSVSTLKIQRTQQEDSAVYLCASSPGTSGGTDTQYFGPGTRLTVL.

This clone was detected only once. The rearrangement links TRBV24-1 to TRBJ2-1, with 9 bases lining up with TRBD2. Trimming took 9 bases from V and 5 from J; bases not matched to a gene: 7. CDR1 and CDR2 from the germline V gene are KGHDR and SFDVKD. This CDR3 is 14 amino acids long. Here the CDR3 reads CATGGERGDNEQFF. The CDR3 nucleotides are TGTGCCACCGGGGGCGAGCGGGGGGACAATGAGCAGTTCTTC.

CDR3 in DNA: TGTGCCAGCAGTTCACTAGCGGGGGGTCGAGAGCAGTACTTC. Translating gives CASSSLAGGREQYF. The rearrangement uses TRBV27 and TRBJ2-7; 12 nucleotides align to TRBD2. The trim removed 4 bases at V and 7 bases at J, leaving 5 bases unmatched. The CDR3 extends over 14 amino acids. Germline V lookup: CDR1 MNHEY, CDR2 SMNVEV (reference sequence).

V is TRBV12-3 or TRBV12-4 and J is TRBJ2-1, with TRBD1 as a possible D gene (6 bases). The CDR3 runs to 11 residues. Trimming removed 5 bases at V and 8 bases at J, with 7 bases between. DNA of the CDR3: TGTGCCAGCAGTCAGGGGTATGAGCAGTTCTTC. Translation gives CASSQGYEQFF.

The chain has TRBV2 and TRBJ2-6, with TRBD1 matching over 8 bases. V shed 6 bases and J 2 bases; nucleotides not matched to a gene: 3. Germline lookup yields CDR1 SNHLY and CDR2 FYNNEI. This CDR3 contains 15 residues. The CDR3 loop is CASSSRGPGANVLTF. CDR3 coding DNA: TGTGCCAGCAGCTCCAGGGGGCCTGGGGCCAACGTCCTGACTTTC.

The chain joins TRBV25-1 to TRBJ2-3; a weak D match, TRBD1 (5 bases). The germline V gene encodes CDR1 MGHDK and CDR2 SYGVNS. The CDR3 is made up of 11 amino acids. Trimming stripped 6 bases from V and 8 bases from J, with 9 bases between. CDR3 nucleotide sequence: TGTGCCAGCAGGACAGTTTCTACGCAGTATTTT. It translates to CASRTVSTQYF.

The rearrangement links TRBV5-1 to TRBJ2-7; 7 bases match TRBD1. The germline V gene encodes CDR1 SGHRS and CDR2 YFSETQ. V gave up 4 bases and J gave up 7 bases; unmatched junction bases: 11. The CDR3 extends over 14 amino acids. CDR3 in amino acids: CASSQRTGLWEQYF. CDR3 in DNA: TGCGCCAGCAGCCAAAGGACAGGTTTGTGGGAGCAGTACTTC.

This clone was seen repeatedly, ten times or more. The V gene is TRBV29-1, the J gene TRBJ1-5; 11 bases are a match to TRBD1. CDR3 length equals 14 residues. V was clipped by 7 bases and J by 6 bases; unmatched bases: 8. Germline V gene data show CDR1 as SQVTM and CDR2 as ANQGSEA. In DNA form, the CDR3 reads TGCAGCGCCCGCGGGACAGGGGGGGGTCAGCCCCAGCATTTT. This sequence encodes CSARGTGGGQPQHF.

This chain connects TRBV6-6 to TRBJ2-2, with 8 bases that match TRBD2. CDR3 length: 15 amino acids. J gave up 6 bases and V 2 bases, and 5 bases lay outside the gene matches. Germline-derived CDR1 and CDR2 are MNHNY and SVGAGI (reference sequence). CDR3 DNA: TGTGCCAGCAGTTACGGGGTAGCGGGGCCCGGGGAGCTGTTTTTT. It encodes CASSYGVAGPGELFF.

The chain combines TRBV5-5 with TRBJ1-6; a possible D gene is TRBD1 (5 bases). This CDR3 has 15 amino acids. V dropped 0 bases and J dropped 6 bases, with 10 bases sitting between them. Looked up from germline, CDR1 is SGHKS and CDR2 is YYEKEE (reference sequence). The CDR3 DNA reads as TGTGCCAGCAGCTTGGCCTGGGGACTTAATTCACCCCTCCACTTT. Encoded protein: CASSLAWGLNSPLHF.

CDR3 amino acids: CATRPPPGQGPARTEAFF. The CDR3 region has the DNA TGTGCCACCAGGCCCCCCCCCGGACAGGGACCCGCGAGGACTGAAGCTTTCTTT. The chain combines TRBV24-1 with TRBJ1-1; 8 bases agree with TRBD1. The trim removed 7 bases at V and 5 bases at J, leaving 20 bases unmatched. The germline CDR1 and CDR2 sequences are KGHDR and SFDVKD. This CDR3 is 18 amino acids long.

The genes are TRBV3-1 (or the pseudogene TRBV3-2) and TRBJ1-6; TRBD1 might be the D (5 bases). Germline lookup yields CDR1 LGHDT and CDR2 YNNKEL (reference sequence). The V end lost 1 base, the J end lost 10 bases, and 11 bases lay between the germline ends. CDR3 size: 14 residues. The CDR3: CASSQVRGNSPLHF. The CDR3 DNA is TGTGCCAGCAGCCAAGTAAGGGGAAACTCACCCCTCCACTTT.

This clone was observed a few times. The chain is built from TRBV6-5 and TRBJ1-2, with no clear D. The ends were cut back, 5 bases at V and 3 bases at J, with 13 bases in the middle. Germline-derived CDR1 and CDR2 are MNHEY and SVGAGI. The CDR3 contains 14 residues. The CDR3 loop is CASSLGRRDYGYTF. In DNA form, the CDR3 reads TGTGCCAGCAGTCTCGGACGGAGGGACTATGGCTACACCTTC.